Presented here are 14 T cell receptor beta chains from one specimen sequenced in a study of immune heterogeneity within non-small cell lung tumors. Bulk tumor genomic DNA constituted the template, at around 610 ng per sample. Each primary tumor yielded several biopsies, collected far apart from one another at surgery. Patients underwent curative surgery for untreated, newly diagnosed non-small cell lung cancer. It was with 32 V and 13 J primers that multiplex PCR amplified TCR beta CDR3. TCRdb used MiXCR to reprocess the multiplex PCR reads, holding one entry per CDR3 protein. Of 10,000 to 13,000 distinct CDR3 sequences listed, 25% to 30% are singletons. The sample was lung tumor tissue. The receptors derive from an older woman with non-small cell lung cancer.

Notes on this clonotype: A much larger clone lies a single base off, so this may be a read error. V usage is TRBV7-8 and J usage is TRBJ2-7, with 11 positions matching TRBD1. J lost 3 bases, V lost 1 base, and 2 bases had no gene match. The CDR3 length is 15 residues. Per the germline V gene, CDR1 is SGHVS and CDR2 is FQNEAQ. The CDR3 loop reads CASSLDGTGGYEQYF. CDR3 DNA sequence: TGTGCCAGCAGCTTAGATGGGACAGGGGGCTACGAGCAGTACTTC.

In its sample, this clonotype ranks as large. This chain joins TRBV3-1 and TRBJ2-7; D may be TRBD2 (7 bases). The V gene's germline CDR1 is LGHDT and CDR2 YNNKEL (reference sequence). Trimming removed 2 bases from V and 2 bases from J, with 13 bases in between. The CDR3 loop spans 15 amino acids. CDR3 sequence reads: CASSQTAGQTYEQYF. The DNA of the CDR3 is TGTGCCAGCAGCCAAACAGCGGGACAAACCTACGAGCAGTACTTC.

This clonotype was seen repeatedly, ten times or more. The chain couples TRBV27 to TRBJ2-1; the D gene is possibly TRBD1 (6 bases). The germline CDR1 and CDR2 sequences are MNHEY and SMNVEV (reference sequence). The CDR3 runs 17 residues. The V and J ends lost 2 bases and 0 bases respectively, with 14 bases between them. The DNA of the CDR3 is TGTGCCAGCAGTTTAGAGTGGCGGACAGTCTCCTACAATGAGCAGTTCTTC. It encodes CASSLEWRTVSYNEQFF.

This clonotype is medium-sized. The DNA of the CDR3 is TGCAGTGCTATTGCGACTAGCGGGAGGTACGAGCAGTACTTC. This sequence encodes CSAIATSGRYEQYF. This sequence joins TRBV20-1 and TRBJ2-7; TRBD2 agrees at 13 bases. J lost 4 bases, V lost 4 bases, and 4 bases had no gene match. The germline V gene encodes CDR1 DFQATT and CDR2 SNEGSKA (reference sequence). The CDR3 is made up of 14 amino acids.

Concerning this clonotype itself: One base away lies a much larger clone, so this may be a sequencing read error. This rearrangement joins TRBV12-3 or TRBV12-4 to TRBJ1-2; D is perhaps TRBD1 (6 bases). The CDR3 runs to 14 residues. The CDR3, as DNA: TGTGCCAGCACTTTACAGGGACACAACTATGGCTACACCTTC. Translated: CASTLQGHNYGYTF.

The chain recombines TRBV20-1 with TRBJ1-5; 9 nucleotides align to TRBD1. The CDR3 is 14 amino acids. The germline CDR1 and CDR2 sequences are DFQATT and SNEGSKA (reference sequence). Trimming cost V 4 bases and J 7 bases; bases outside gene matches: 8. The CDR3: CSATTGGGGQPQHF. The CDR3 bases are TGCAGTGCTACTACAGGGGGCGGAGGGCAGCCCCAGCATTTT.

This clonotype appeared many times. This sequence joins TRBV2 and TRBJ2-3; a possible D gene is TRBD2 (6 bases). This CDR3 comprises 14 residues. The V end was cut by 7 bases, the J end by 2 bases, with 13 bases between. Germline V gene sequence: CDR1 SNHLY, CDR2 FYNNEI. The CDR3 sequence: CASTSAGLTDTQYF. The CDR3 DNA is TGTGCCAGCACATCAGCGGGCCTCACAGATACGCAGTATTTT.

The table lists this clonotype with many counts. The rearrangement links TRBV6-1 to TRBJ2-3, with 12 bases fitting TRBD2. The CDR3 contains 16 residues. The ends lost 7 bases at V and 4 bases at J; junction bases unmatched: 9. Germline-derived CDR1 and CDR2 are MNHNS and SASEGT. CDR3 DNA: TGTGCCAGCAATTTACGGCTAGCGGGAGGGGCAGATACGCAGTATTTT. As protein: CASNLRLAGGADTQYF.

By share, this clonotype counts as medium-sized. The chain couples TRBV20-1 to TRBJ2-7; no firm D call. The CDR3 loop spans 11 amino acids. CDR1 is DFQATT and CDR2 is SNEGSKA in the germline V gene (reference sequence). V lost 3 bases, J lost 3 bases, and 6 bases lay in between. CDR3 nucleotide sequence: TGCAGTGCTAGGGAATTCTACGAGCAGTACTTC. Translating it yields CSAREFYEQYF.

This clonotype occurred a few times. The chain has TRBV9 and TRBJ2-5; TRBD2 might be the D (5 bases). The CDR3 is 14 residues long. Germline V gene sequence: CDR1 SGDLS, CDR2 YYNGEE. The germline V and J ends were trimmed by 0 bases and 5 bases, with 11 bases remaining between them. This chain's CDR3 is CASSVGGSAETQYF. In DNA form, the CDR3 reads TGTGCCAGCAGCGTAGGGGGTAGCGCGGAGACCCAGTACTTC.

The chain combines TRBV11-2 with TRBJ2-3; unclear D gene. CDR1 is SGHAT, CDR2 FQNNGV, per germline. The CDR3 consists of 12 residues. The V end was cut by 3 bases, the J end by 4 bases, with 5 bases between. Here the CDR3 reads CASSFGADTQYF. The CDR3 DNA reads TGTGCCAGCAGCTTTGGGGCAGATACGCAGTATTTT. The full variable domain, completed using reference TRBV11-2 and TRBJ2-3, is EAGVAQSPRYKIIEKRQSVAFWCNPISGHATLYWYQQILGQGPKLLIQFQNNGVVDDSQLPKDRFSAERLKGVDSTLKIQPAKLEDSAVYLCASSFGADTQYFGPGTRLTVL.

There are many counts of this clonotype. The chain employs TRBV5-1 and TRBJ1-1, with unresolved D. This CDR3 is 14 amino acids long. V lost 0 bases, J lost 1 base, and 7 bases lay in between. Germline V gives CDR1 SGHRS, CDR2 YFSETQ. CDR3: CASSLGAANTEAFF. The CDR3 nucleotides read TGCGCCAGCAGCTTGGGAGCCGCGAACACTGAAGCTTTCTTT.

In this sample, this clonotype turned up a few times. A much larger clone lies a single base off, so this may be a read error. J is TRBJ2-6 and V is TRBV28; the D gene is possibly TRBD2 (6 bases). Germline-derived CDR1 and CDR2 are MDHEN and SYDVKM. The CDR3 extends over 16 amino acids. The CDR3 sequence is CSSLGRSVTGANVLTF. CDR3 DNA sequence: TGTTCCAGCCTGGGGAGGAGTGTGACTGGGGCCAACGTCCTGACTTTC.

The V and J genes are TRBV6-2 or TRBV6-3 and TRBJ1-6, with D tentatively TRBD1 (5 bases). The CDR3 sequence is 18 residues long. Germline CDR1 reads MNHEY; CDR2 reads SVGEGT. Trimming stripped 8 bases from V and 0 bases from J, with 20 bases between. The CDR3 protein is CASRDQPGGSSYNSPLHF. The CDR3 DNA sequence: TGTGCCAGCCGGGATCAGCCTGGGGGGAGCTCCTATAATTCACCCCTCCACTTT.